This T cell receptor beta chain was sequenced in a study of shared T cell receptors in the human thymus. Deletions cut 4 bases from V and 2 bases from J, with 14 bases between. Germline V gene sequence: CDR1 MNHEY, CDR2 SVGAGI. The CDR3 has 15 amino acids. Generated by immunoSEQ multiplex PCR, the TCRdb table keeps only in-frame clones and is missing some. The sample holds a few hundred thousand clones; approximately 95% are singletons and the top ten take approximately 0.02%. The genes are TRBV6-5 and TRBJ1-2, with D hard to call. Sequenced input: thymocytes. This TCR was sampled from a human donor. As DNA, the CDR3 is TGTGCCAGCAGTTCAAACTCAACACCCAACTATGGCTACACCTTC. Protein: CASSSNSTPNYGYTF.